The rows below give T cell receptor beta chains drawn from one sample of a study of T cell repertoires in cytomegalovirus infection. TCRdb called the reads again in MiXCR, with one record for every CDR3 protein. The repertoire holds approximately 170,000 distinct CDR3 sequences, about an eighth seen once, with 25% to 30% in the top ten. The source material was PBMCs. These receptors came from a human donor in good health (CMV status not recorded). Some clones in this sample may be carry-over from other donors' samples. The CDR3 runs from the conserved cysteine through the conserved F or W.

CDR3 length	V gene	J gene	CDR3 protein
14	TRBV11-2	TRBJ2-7	CASSLGTWAYEQYF
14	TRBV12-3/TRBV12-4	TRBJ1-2	CASTDGPILYGYTF
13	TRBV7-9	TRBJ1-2	CASSSSLRGGYTF
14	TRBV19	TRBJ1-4	CASSINGPNEKLFF
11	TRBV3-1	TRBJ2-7	CASSHSDEQYF
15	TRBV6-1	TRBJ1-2	CASSEAQGARYGYTF
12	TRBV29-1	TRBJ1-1	CSVGTGLTEAFF
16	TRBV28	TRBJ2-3	CASSFSPAGSTDTQYF
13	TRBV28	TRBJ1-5	CASSYTGDQPQHF
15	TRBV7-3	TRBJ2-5	CASSLTGLAGGTQYF
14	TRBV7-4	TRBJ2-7	CASGPRDRVYEQYF
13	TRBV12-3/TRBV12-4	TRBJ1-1	CASTKDGHTEAFF
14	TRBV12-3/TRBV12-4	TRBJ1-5	CASSLQGPNQPQHF
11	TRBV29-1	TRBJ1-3	CSAGEGNTIYF
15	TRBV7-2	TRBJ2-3	CASSLTGQRTDTQYF